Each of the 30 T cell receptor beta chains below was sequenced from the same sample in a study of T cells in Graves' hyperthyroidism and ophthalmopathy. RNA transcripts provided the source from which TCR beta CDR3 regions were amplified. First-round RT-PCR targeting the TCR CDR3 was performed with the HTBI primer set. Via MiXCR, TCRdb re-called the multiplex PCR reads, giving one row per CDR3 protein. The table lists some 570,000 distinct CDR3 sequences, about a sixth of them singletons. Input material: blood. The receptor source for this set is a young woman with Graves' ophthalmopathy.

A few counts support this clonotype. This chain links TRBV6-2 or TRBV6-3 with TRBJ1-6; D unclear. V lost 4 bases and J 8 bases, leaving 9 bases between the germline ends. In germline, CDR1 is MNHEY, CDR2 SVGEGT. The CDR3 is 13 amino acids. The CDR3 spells CASSSRVDSPLHF. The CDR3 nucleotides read TGTGCCAGCAGTTCAAGGGTAGATTCACCCCTCCACTTT.

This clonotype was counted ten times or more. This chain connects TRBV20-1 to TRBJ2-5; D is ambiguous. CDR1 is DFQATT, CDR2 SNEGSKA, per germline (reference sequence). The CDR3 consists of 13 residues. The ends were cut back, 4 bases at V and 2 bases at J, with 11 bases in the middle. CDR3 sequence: CSATGPRQETQYF. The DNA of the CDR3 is TGCAGTGCTACAGGCCCCCGGCAAGAGACCCAGTACTTC.

The CDR3 DNA reads as TGCAGTGCTAGCGACGCGGGCGATGAGCAGTTCTTC. This sequence encodes CSASDAGDEQFF. V usage is TRBV20-1 and J usage is TRBJ2-1, with a weak D call TRBD2 (5 bases). Germline assignment: CDR1 DFQATT and CDR2 SNEGSKA (reference sequence). The germline V and J ends were trimmed by 3 bases and 8 bases, with 11 bases remaining between them. The CDR3 spans 12 residues.

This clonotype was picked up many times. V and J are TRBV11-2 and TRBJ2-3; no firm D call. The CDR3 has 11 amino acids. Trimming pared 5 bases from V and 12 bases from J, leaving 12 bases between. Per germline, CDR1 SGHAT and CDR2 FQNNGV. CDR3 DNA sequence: TGTGCCAGCAGCCACCCTCCGACCCAGTATTTT. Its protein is CASSHPPTQYF.

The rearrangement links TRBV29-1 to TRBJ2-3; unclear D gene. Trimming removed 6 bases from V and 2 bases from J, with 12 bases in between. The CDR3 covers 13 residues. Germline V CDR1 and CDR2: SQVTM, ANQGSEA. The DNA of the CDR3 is TGCAGCGTCGCAGGTCAATCCACAGATACGCAGTATTTT. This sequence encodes CSVAGQSTDTQYF.

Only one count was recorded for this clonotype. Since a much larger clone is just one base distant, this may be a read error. Written as DNA, the CDR3 is TGTGCCAGCAGTTTACTAAGTGAGCAGTTCTTC. It yields the protein CASSLLSEQFF. The chain employs TRBV28 and TRBJ2-1, with no clear D. Trimming left V 2 bases short and J 9 bases short, with 5 bases between. The CDR3 totals 11 residues. Germline V gene lookup returns CDR1 MDHEN and CDR2 SYDVKM.

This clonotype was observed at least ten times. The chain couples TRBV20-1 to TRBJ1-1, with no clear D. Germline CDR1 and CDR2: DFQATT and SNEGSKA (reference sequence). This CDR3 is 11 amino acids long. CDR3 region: CNAAGVTEAFF. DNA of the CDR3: TGCAACGCGGCTGGGGTGACTGAAGCTTTCTTT.

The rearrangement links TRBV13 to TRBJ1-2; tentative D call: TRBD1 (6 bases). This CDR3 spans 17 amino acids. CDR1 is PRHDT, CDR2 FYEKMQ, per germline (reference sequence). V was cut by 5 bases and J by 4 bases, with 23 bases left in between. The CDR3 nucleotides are TGTGCCAGCAGCCCGGGGGGAGGGGCAGGGGCTTCCTATGGCTACACCTTC. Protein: CASSPGGGAGASYGYTF.

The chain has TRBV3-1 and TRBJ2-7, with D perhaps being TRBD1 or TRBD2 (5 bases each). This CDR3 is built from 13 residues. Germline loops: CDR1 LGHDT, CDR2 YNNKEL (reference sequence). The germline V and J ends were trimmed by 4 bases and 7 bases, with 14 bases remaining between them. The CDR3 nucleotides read TGTGCCAGCAGCCTACGGGACCGAACGGAGCAGTACTTC. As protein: CASSLRDRTEQYF.

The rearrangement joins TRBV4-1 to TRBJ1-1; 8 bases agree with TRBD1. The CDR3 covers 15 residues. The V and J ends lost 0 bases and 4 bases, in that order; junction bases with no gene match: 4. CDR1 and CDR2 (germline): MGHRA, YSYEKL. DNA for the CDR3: TGCGCCAGCAGCCAAGATGGACAGGGAGGCACTGAAGCTTTCTTT. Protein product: CASSQDGQGGTEAFF.

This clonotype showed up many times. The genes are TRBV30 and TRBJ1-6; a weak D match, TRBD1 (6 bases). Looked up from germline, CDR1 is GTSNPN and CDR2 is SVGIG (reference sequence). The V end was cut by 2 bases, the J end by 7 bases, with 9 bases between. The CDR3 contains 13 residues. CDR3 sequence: CAWSRQGNSPLHF. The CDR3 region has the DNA TGTGCCTGGAGTCGGCAGGGGAATTCACCCCTCCACTTT.

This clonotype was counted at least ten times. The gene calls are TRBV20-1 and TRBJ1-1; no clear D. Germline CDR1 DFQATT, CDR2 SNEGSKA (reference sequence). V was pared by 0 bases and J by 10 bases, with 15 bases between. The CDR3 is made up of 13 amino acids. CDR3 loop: CSARDGSLGGAFF. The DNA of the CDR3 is TGCAGTGCTAGAGATGGCAGCCTCGGTGGAGCTTTCTTT.

The CDR3 sequence is CATSASGVSGTEAFF. CDR3 nucleotide sequence: TGTGCCACCAGTGCCTCAGGGGTCTCGGGAACTGAAGCTTTCTTT. V usage is TRBV24-1 and J usage is TRBJ1-1, with a tentative D call TRBD1 (6 bases). Per the germline V gene, CDR1 is KGHDR and CDR2 is SFDVKD. V lost 5 bases, J lost 5 bases, and 17 bases lay in between. The CDR3 loop spans 15 amino acids.

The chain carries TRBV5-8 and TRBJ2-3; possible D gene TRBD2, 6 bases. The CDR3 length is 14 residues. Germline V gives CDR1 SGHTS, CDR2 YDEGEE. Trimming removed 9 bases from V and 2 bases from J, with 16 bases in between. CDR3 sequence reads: CATPTRWDTDTQYF. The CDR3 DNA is TGTGCCACCCCGACTAGATGGGACACAGATACGCAGTATTTT. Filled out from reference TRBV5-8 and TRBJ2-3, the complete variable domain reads EAGVTQSPTHLIKTRGQQATLRCSPISGHTSVYWYQQALGLGLQFLLWYDEGEERNRGNFPPRFSGRQFPNYSSELNVNALELEDSALYLCATPTRWDTDTQYFGPGTRLTVL.

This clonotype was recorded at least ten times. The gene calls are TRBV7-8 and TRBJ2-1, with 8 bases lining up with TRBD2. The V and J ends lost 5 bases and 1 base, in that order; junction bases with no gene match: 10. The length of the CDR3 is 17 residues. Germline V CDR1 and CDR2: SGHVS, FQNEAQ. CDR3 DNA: TGTGCCAGCAGCCCTCGGAGTAGCGGGGCATCCTACAATGAGCAGTTCTTC. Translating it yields CASSPRSSGASYNEQFF.

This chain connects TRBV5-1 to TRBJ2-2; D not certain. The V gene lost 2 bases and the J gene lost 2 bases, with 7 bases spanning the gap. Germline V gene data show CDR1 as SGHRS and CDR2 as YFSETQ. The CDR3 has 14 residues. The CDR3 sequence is CASSFATNTGELFF. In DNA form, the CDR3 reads TGCGCCAGCAGCTTCGCCACCAACACCGGGGAGCTGTTTTTT.

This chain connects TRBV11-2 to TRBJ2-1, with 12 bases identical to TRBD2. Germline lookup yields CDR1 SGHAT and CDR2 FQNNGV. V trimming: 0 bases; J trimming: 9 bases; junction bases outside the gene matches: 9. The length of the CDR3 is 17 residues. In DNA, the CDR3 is TGTGCCAGCAGCTTAGACCTGCCTAGCGGGGGGGCCGTTGAGCAGTTCTTC. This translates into CASSLDLPSGGAVEQFF.

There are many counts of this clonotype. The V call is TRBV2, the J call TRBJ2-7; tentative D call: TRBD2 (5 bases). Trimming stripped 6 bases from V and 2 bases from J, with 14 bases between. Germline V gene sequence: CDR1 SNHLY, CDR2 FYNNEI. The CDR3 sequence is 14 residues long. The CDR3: CASSRTRPTYEQYF. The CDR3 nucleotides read TGTGCCAGCAGCCGGACTCGGCCCACCTACGAGCAGTACTTC.

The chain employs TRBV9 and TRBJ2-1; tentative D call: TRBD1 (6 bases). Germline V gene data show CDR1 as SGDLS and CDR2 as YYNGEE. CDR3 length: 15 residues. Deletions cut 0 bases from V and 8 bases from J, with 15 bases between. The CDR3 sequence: CASSVVSGEGDEQFF. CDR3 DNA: TGTGCCAGCAGCGTAGTTTCGGGCGAGGGGGATGAGCAGTTCTTC.

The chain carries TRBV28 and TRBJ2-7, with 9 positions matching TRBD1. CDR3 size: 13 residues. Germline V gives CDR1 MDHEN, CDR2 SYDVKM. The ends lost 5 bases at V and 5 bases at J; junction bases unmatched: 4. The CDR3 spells CASSATGGHEQYF. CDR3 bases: TGTGCCAGCAGTGCCACAGGGGGCCACGAGCAGTACTTC.

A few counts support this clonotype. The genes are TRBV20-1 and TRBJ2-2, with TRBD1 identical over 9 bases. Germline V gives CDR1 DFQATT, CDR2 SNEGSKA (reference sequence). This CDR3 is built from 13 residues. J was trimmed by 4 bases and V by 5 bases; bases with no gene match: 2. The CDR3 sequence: CSALDRGTGELFF. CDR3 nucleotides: TGCAGTGCTCTGGACAGGGGCACCGGGGAGCTGTTTTTT.

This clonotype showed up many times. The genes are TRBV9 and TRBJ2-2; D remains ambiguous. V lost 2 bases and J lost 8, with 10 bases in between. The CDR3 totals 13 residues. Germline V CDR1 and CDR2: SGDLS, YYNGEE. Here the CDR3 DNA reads TGTGCCAGCAGCGTGGTTCTAGAGGGGGAGCTGTTTTTT. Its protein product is CASSVVLEGELFF.

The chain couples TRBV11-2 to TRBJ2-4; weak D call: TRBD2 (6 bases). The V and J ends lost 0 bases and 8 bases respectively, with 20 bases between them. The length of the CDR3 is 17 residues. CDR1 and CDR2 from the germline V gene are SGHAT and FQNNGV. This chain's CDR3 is CASSLEGSGRIIDIQYF. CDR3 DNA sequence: TGTGCCAGCAGCTTAGAGGGGTCGGGGAGGATTATAGACATTCAGTACTTC.

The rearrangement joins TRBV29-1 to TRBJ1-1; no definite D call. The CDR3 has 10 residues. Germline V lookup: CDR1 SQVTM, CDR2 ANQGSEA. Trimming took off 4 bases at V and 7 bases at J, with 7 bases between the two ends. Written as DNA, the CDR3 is TGCAGCGTTGGTAATGTTGAAGCTTTCTTT. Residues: CSVGNVEAFF. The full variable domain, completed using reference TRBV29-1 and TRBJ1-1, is SAVISQKPSRDICQRGTSLTIQCQVDSQVTMMFWYRQQPGQSLTLIATANQGSEATYESGFVIDKFPISRPNLTFSTLTVSNMSPEDSSIYLCSVGNVEAFFGQGTRLTVV.

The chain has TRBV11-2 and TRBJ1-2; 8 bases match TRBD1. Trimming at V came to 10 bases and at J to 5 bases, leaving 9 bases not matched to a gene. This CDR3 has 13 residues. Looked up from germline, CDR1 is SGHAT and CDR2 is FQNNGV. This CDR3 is CANTPGGAYGYTF. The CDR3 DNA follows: TGTGCCAACACTCCAGGGGGCGCGTATGGCTACACCTTC.

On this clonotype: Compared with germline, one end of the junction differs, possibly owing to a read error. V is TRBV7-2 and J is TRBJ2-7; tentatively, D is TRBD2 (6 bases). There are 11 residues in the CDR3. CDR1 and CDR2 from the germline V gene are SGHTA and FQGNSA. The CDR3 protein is CASSLHGEENF. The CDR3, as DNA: TGTGCCAGCAGCTTACATGGGGAGGAGAACTTC.

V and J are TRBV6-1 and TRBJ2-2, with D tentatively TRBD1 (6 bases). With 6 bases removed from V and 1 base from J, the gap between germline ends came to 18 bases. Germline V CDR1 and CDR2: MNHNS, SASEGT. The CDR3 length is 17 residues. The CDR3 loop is CASRTTSGTLNTGELFF. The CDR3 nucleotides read TGTGCCAGCAGAACTACTAGTGGGACACTGAACACCGGGGAGCTGTTTTTT.

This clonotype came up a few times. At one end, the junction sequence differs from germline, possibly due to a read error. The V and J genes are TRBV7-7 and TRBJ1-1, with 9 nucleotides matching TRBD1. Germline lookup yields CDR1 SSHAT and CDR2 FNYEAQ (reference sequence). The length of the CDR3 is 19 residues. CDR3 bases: TGTGCTAGCAGCTTATTCTACCGGGACAGGGACTTCATGAACACTGAAGCTTTCTTT. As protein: CASSLFYRDRDFMNTEAFF.

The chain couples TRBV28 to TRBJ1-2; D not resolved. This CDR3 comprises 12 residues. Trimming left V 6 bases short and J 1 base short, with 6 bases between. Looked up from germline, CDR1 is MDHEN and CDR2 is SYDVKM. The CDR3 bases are TGTGCCAGCAGACTCAATAACTATGGCTACACCTTC. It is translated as CASRLNNYGYTF.

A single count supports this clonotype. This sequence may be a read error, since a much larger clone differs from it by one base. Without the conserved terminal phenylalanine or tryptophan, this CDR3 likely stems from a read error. The CDR3 loop is CASSLAGQGQPQHL. The CDR3 bases are TGTGCCAGCAGCTTGGCCGGACAGGGGCAGCCCCAGCATCTT. The V call is TRBV7-8, the J call TRBJ1-5; 9 nucleotides agree with TRBD1. V gave up 3 bases and J gave up 7 bases; unmatched junction bases: 4. The CDR3 length is 14 residues. In germline, CDR1 is SGHVS, CDR2 FQNEAQ.